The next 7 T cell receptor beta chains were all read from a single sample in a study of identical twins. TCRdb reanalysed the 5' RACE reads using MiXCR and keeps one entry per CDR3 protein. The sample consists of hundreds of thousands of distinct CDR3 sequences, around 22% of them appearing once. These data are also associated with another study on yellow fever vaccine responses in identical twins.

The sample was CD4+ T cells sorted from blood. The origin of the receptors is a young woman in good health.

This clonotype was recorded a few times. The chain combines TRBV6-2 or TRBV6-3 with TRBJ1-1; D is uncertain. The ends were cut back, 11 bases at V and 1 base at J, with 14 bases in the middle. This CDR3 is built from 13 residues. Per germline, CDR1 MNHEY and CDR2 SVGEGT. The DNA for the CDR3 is TGTGCCGGGAGGATGAGCCCGAACACTGAAGCTTTCTTT. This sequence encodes CAGRMSPNTEAFF.

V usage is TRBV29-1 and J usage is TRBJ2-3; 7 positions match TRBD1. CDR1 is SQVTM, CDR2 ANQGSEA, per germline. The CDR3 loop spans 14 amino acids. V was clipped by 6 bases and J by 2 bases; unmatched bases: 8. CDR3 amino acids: CSVGTAAFTDTQYF. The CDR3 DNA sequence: TGCAGCGTGGGGACAGCAGCCTTCACAGATACGCAGTATTTT.

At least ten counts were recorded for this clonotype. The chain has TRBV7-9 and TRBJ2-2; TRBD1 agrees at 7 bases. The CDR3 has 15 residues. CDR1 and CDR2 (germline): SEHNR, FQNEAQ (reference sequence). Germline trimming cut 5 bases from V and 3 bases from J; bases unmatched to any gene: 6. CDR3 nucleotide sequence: TGTGCCAGCAGCCCGACAGGGTCCGACACCGGGGAGCTGTTTTTT. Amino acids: CASSPTGSDTGELFF.

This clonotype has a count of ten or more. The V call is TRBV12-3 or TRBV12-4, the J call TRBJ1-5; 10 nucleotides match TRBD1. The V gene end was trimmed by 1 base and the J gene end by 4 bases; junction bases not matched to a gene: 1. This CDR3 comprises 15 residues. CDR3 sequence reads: CASSLGGQGNQPQHF. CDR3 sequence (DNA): TGTGCCAGCAGTTTAGGGGGACAGGGGAATCAGCCCCAGCATTTT.

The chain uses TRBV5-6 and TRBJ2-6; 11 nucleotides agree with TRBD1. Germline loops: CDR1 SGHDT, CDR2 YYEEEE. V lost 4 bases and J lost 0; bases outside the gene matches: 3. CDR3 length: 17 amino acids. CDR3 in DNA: TGTGCCAGCAGCGAGGGGACAGGGGGCTCTGGGGCCAACGTCCTGACTTTC. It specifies CASSEGTGGSGANVLTF.

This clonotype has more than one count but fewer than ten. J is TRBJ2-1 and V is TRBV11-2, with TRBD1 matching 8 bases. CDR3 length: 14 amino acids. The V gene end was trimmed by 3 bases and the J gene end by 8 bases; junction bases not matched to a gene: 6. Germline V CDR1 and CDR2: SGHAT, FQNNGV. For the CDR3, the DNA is TGTGCCAGCAGCTTGGGGACAGGATGGGATGAGCAGTTCTTC. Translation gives CASSLGTGWDEQFF.

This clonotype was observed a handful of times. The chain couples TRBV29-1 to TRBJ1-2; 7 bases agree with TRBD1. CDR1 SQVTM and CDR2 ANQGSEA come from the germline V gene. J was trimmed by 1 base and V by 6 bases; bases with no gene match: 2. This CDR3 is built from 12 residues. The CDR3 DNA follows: TGCAGCGTCGGGACAGTTAACTATGGCTACACCTTC. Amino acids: CSVGTVNYGYTF.